The rows below give T cell receptor beta chains drawn from one sample of a study of OX40 agonist ivuxolimab in advanced cancers. Generated by immunoSEQ multiplex PCR, the TCRdb table keeps only in-frame clones and is missing some. The profile shows over 80,000 clones, approximately 90% of them singletons. The sample in question was CD4+ or CD8+ T cells sorted from blood, obtained in a trial of the OX40 agonist ivuxolimab. The receptors were gathered from an adult with an advanced solid tumor such as melanoma, head and neck, liver or kidney cancer. CDR3s include the opening cysteine and the closing phenylalanine or tryptophan. D genes are given only for firm matches. Size is stated for part of the rows, as once, few or many counts, or as a class when the clone is expanded.

size	D	V	J	CDR3	DNA
.	.	TRBV6-5	TRBJ1-3	CASRRTTGNTIYF	TGTGCCAGCAGGCGGACAACTGGAAACACCATATATTTT
.	.	TRBV9	TRBJ2-3	CASSARSADTQYF	TGTGCCAGCAGCGCAAGATCAGCAGATACGCAGTATTTT
.	TRBD1	TRBV19	TRBJ2-7	CASSKTGTAYEQYF	TGTGCCAGTAGTAAAACCGGGACAGCCTACGAGCAGTACTTC
.	.	TRBV10-1	TRBJ2-3	CASSRASGTDTQYF	TGCGCCAGCAGCCGGGCCTCTGGGACAGATACGCAGTATTTT
few	TRBD1	TRBV19	TRBJ1-5	CASSEQGANQPQHF	TGTGCCAGTTCTGAACAGGGGGCTAATCAGCCCCAGCATTTT
once	.	TRBV5-1	TRBJ1-1	CASRPPGTLNTEAFF	TGCGCCAGCAGACCCCCCGGGACACTAAACACTGAAGCTTTCTTT
.	.	TRBV5-1	TRBJ1-2	CASSLSSAYGYTF	TGCGCCAGCAGCTTGAGTTCCGCCTATGGCTACACCTTC
.	.	TRBV7-6	TRBJ2-5	CASSLGGGGTQYF	TGTGCCAGCAGCTTAGGAGGCGGCGGGACCCAGTACTTC
.	TRBD2	TRBV11-2	TRBJ2-1	CASSLSGRIDNEQFF	TGTGCCAGCAGCTTAAGCGGGAGGATCGACAATGAGCAGTTCTTC
.	.	TRBV7-8	TRBJ1-1	CASRRDTLWDTEAFF	TGTGCCAGCCGGAGGGACACCCTGTGGGACACTGAAGCTTTCTTT
.	.	TRBV6-6	TRBJ1-3	CASSYPTGLGNTIYF	TGTGCCAGCAGTTACCCTACAGGGCTAGGAAACACCATATATTTT
.	.	TRBV27	TRBJ1-5	CASSFAGSLGQPQHF	TGTGCCAGCAGTTTCGCAGGGTCTCTTGGTCAGCCCCAGCATTTT
.	TRBD2	TRBV6-5	TRBJ2-7	CASRLAGDTREQYF	TGTGCCAGCAGGCTAGCGGGAGATACGCGCGAGCAGTACTTC
.	TRBD1	TRBV19	TRBJ1-5	CASNRRDRNQPQHF	TGTGCCAGTAACCGCAGGGACAGGAATCAGCCCCAGCATTTT
.	TRBD1	TRBV4-1	TRBJ1-5	CASSQSDRANQPQHF	TGCGCCAGCAGCCAATCCGACAGGGCCAATCAGCCCCAGCATTTT
.	.	TRBV18	TRBJ2-7	CASSPRGPNPGEQYF	TGTGCCAGCTCACCCCGGGGCCCCAACCCAGGTGAGCAGTACTTC
.	.	TRBV5-1	TRBJ2-5	CASSSVAPPETQYF	TGCGCCAGCAGCTCGGTAGCGCCCCCAGAGACCCAGTACTTC
.	.	TRBV7-2	TRBJ2-3	CASSFAGALGADTQYF	TGTGCCAGCAGCTTCGCGGGTGCCCTCGGGGCAGATACGCAGTATTTT
.	.	TRBV28	TRBJ2-5	CASMSQGKTQYF	TGTGCCAGCATGAGTCAGGGGAAGACCCAGTACTTC
.	.	TRBV27	TRBJ2-7	CASSLMGQGSYEQYF	TGTGCCAGCAGTTTAATGGGTCAGGGCTCCTACGAGCAGTACTTC
.	.	TRBV5-1	TRBJ1-6	CASSSRGSSYNSPLHF	TGCGCCAGCAGCTCCAGGGGCAGCTCCTATAATTCACCCCTCCACTTT
.	TRBD2	TRBV30	TRBJ2-7	CAWSATSVHEQYF	TGTGCCTGGAGTGCGACTAGCGTCCACGAGCAGTACTTC
.	.	TRBV7-9	TRBJ1-4	CASSLASPPIRNEKLFF	TGTGCCAGCAGCTTAGCTTCCCCCCCGATTCGCAATGAAAAACTGTTTTTT
.	.	TRBV9	TRBJ2-3	CASSVDIGGSFTDTQYF	TGTGCCAGCAGCGTAGATATAGGAGGATCCTTCACAGATACGCAGTATTTT
.	.	TRBV7-2	TRBJ2-3	CASRPTGGTDTQYF	TGTGCCAGCCGCCCTACCGGGGGCACAGATACGCAGTATTTT
.	TRBD2	TRBV5-4	TRBJ2-7	CASSPRDYMGDEQYF	TGTGCCAGCAGCCCGCGGGACTACATGGGGGACGAGCAGTACTTC
once	TRBD1	TRBV6-1	TRBJ2-2	CASSGDRGYTGELFF	TGTGCCAGCAGCGGGGACAGGGGATACACCGGGGAGCTGTTTTTT
.	TRBD2	TRBV28	TRBJ2-1	CASSSGGAGRGEQFF	TGTGCCAGCAGTTCGGGGGGAGCGGGGCGCGGTGAGCAGTTCTTC
.	TRBD2	TRBV10-1	TRBJ2-3	CASASGRTDTQYF	TGCGCCAGCGCTAGCGGGCGCACAGATACGCAGTATTTT
.	.	TRBV7-8	TRBJ2-2	CASSLSRANGHGELFF	TGTGCCAGCAGCTTAAGCAGGGCAAACGGCCACGGGGAGCTGTTTTTT
.	.	TRBV5-1	TRBJ2-5	CASSPLRGGGETQYF	TGCGCCAGCAGCCCCCTGAGGGGGGGCGGAGAGACCCAGTACTTC
.	.	TRBV30	TRBJ1-5	CAWSPGLDQPQHF	TGTGCCTGGAGTCCGGGGCTAGATCAGCCCCAGCATTTT
.	TRBD2	TRBV9	TRBJ2-1	CASSVGLAAFYNEQFF	TGTGCCAGCAGCGTAGGACTAGCGGCATTCTACAATGAGCAGTTCTTC
.	TRBD2	TRBV6-6	TRBJ2-7	CASRKPGLAGSEQYF	TGTGCCAGCAGAAAACCGGGACTAGCGGGATCCGAGCAGTACTTC
.	.	TRBV27	TRBJ2-3	CASSPGQLSTDTQYF	TGTGCCAGCAGTCCAGGACAGCTAAGCACAGATACGCAGTATTTT
.	.	TRBV5-1	TRBJ2-7	CASSRGTDYEQYF	TGCGCCAGCAGTCGGGGGACAGATTACGAGCAGTACTTC
once	TRBD2	TRBV19	TRBJ2-1	CASSTRETYNEQFF	TGTGCCAGTAGTACGCGGGAGACCTACAATGAGCAGTTCTTC
.	.	TRBV9	TRBJ2-1	CASSPRTGNYNEQFF	TGTGCCAGCAGCCCAAGAACGGGGAATTACAATGAGCAGTTCTTC
.	.	TRBV6-1	TRBJ1-1	CASRLNTEAFF	TGTGCCAGTCGTTTGAACACTGAAGCTTTCTTT
.	.	TRBV30	TRBJ2-6	CAWSVPGNVLTF	TGTGCCTGGAGTGTACCGGGCAACGTCCTGACTTTC
.	.	TRBV5-1	TRBJ1-2	CASSLESTMLNYGYTF	TGCGCCAGCAGCTTGGAGTCGACGATGTTAAACTATGGCTACACCTTC
.	TRBD2	TRBV28	TRBJ2-1	CASSLLAGGHEQFF	TGTGCCAGCAGTTTACTAGCGGGAGGGCATGAGCAGTTCTTC
.	.	TRBV5-4	TRBJ2-2	CASQPGGSNTGELFF	TGTGCCAGTCAACCGGGGGGCAGTAACACCGGGGAGCTGTTTTTT
.	.	TRBV29-1	TRBJ1-2	CSVGTGYSYGYTF	TGCAGCGTTGGCACAGGATACTCCTATGGCTACACCTTC
.	.	TRBV19	TRBJ2-1	CASSSPGGAYNEQFF	TGTGCCAGTAGTTCCCCCGGCGGGGCTTACAATGAGCAGTTCTTC
.	.	TRBV5-1	TRBJ1-3	CASSLVSSGNTIYF	TGCGCCAGCAGCTTGGTCTCCTCTGGAAACACCATATATTTT
.	TRBD1	TRBV6-1	TRBJ2-2	CASRAGTGFTGELFF	TGTGCCAGCAGAGCCGGGACAGGGTTTACCGGGGAGCTGTTTTTT
.	.	TRBV28	TRBJ1-2	CASSQPGLDAYGYTF	TGTGCCAGCAGTCAACCGGGGCTTGACGCCTATGGCTACACCTTC
.	.	TRBV6-1	TRBJ2-7	CASSAFSLSSGEQYF	TGTGCCAGCAGTGCCTTCTCACTGAGTTCGGGCGAGCAGTACTTC
.	.	TRBV4-1	TRBJ1-1	CASSQLKGDTEAFF	TGCGCCAGCAGCCAATTGAAAGGGGATACTGAAGCTTTCTTT
.	TRBD1	TRBV4-2	TRBJ1-5	CASSQDRQGGNQPQHF	TGTGCCAGCAGCCAAGATAGGCAGGGGGGCAATCAGCCCCAGCATTTT
.	.	TRBV6-5	TRBJ1-3	CASSPRSFSGNTIYF	TGTGCCAGCAGTCCCAGATCCTTCTCTGGAAACACCATATATTTT
.	.	TRBV5-8	TRBJ1-2	CASRGRDGSRNYGYTF	TGTGCCAGCAGGGGTAGGGACGGCTCCCGTAACTATGGCTACACCTTC
.	.	TRBV10-2	TRBJ2-5	CASSGRGGWETQYF	TGCGCCAGCAGTGGGAGAGGGGGTTGGGAGACCCAGTACTTC
.	TRBD1	TRBV28	TRBJ2-7	CASLTRGPNYEQYF	TGTGCCAGCCTTACCAGGGGGCCCAACTACGAGCAGTACTTC
.	.	TRBV4-2	TRBJ1-2	CASSQDQGDYGYTF	TGTGCCAGCAGCCAAGACCAGGGAGACTATGGCTACACCTTC
.	TRBD1	TRBV19	TRBJ1-2	CASKGDSTLNYGYTF	TGTGCCAGTAAGGGGGACAGCACTCTTAACTATGGCTACACCTTC
.	.	TRBV18	TRBJ2-2	CASSPPNGMNTGELFF	TGTGCCAGCTCACCACCCAACGGGATGAACACCGGGGAGCTGTTTTTT
.	TRBD2	TRBV11-2	TRBJ2-3	CASQGLVVSTDTQYF	TGTGCCAGTCAGGGACTAGTTGTGTCCACAGATACGCAGTATTTT